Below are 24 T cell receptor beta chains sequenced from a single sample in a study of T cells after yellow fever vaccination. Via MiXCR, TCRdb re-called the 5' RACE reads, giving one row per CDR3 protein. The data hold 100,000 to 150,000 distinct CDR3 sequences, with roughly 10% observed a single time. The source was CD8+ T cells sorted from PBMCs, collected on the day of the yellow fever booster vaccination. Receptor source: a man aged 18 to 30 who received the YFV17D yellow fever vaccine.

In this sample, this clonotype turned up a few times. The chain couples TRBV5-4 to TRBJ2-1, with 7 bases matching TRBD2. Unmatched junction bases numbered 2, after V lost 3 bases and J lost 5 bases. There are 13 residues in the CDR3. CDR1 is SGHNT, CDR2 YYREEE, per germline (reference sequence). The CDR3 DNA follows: TGTGCCAGCAGCTGGGGGGGAAACAATGAGCAGTTCTTC. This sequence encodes CASSWGGNNEQFF. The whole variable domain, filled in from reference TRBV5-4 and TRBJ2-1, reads ETGVTQSPTHLIKTRGQQVTLRCSSQSGHNTVSWYQQALGQGPQFIFQYYREEENGRGNFPPRFSGLQFPNYSSELNVNALELDDSALYLCASSWGGNNEQFFGPGTRLTVL.

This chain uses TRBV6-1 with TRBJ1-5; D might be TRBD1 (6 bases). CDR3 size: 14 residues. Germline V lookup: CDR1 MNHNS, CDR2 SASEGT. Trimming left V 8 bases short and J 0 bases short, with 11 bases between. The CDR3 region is CASGQPYSNQPQHF. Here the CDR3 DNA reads TGTGCCAGCGGACAGCCCTATAGCAATCAGCCCCAGCATTTT.

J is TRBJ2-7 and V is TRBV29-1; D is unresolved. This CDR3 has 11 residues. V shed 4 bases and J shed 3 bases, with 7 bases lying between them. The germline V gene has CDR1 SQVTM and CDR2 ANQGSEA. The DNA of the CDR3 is TGCAGCGTTGGTGGTGACTACGAGCAGTACTTC. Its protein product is CSVGGDYEQYF.

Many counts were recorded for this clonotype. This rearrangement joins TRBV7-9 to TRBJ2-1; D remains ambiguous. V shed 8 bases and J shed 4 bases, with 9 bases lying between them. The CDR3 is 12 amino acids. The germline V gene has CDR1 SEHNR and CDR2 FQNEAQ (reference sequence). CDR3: CASGYNYNEQFF. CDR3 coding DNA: TGTGCCAGCGGGTACAATTACAATGAGCAGTTCTTC.

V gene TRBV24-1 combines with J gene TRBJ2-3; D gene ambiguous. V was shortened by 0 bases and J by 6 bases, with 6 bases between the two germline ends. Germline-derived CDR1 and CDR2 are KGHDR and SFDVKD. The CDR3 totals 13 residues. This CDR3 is CATSDLPEDTQYF. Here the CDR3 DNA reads TGTGCCACCAGTGATTTGCCGGAGGATACGCAGTATTTT.

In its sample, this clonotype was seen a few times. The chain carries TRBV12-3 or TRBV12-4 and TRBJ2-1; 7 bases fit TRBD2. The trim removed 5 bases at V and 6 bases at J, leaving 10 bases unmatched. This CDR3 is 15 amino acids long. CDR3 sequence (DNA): TGTGCCAGCAGTGCCAAGGGGCGGGGGATCAATGAGCAGTTCTTC. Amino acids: CASSAKGRGINEQFF.

CDR3 sequence reads: CASTAGGVNTEAFF. CDR3 nucleotides: TGCGCCAGCACCGCCGGGGGCGTGAACACTGAAGCTTTCTTT. The rearrangement joins TRBV4-1 to TRBJ1-1; D perhaps matches TRBD1 (6 bases). Trimming removed 7 bases from V and 0 bases from J, with 12 bases in between. CDR1 is MGHRA and CDR2 is YSYEKL in the germline V gene. The CDR3 contains 14 residues.

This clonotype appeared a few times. DNA for the CDR3: TGTGCCAGCAGCTCCGGGACTAGCGGGGGTTACGAGCAGTACGTC. Amino acid sequence: CASSSGTSGGYEQYV. V and J are TRBV7-2 and TRBJ2-7, with 14 bases lining up with TRBD2. CDR1 and CDR2 from the germline V gene are SGHTA and FQGNSA. V was clipped by 4 bases and J by 4 bases; unmatched bases: 3. The CDR3 spans 15 residues.

This chain's CDR3 is CASSQSQGRSNTEAFF. The CDR3 bases are TGCGCCAGCAGCCAATCCCAAGGACGGTCGAACACTGAAGCTTTCTTT. This chain links TRBV4-1 with TRBJ1-1; no definite D call. The CDR3 runs 16 residues. V gave up 2 bases and J gave up 1 base, with 14 bases separating them. From germline, CDR1 is MGHRA and CDR2 YSYEKL.

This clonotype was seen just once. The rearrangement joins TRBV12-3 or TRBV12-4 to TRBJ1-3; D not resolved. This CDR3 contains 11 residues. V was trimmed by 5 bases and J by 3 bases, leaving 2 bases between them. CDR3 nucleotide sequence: TGTGCCAGCAGTCATGGAAACACCATATATTTT. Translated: CASSHGNTIYF.

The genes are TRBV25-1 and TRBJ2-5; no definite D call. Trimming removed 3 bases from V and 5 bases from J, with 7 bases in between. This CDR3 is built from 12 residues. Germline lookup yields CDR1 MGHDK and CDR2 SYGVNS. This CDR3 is CASSDNWETQYF. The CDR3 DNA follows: TGTGCCAGCAGTGATAACTGGGAGACCCAGTACTTC.

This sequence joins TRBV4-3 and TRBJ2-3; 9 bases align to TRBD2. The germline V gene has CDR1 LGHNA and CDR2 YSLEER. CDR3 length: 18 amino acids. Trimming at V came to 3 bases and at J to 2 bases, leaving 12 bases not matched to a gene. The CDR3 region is CASSHVGRLAGLTDTQYF. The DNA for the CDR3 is TGCGCCAGCAGCCACGTCGGACGTCTAGCGGGGCTCACAGATACGCAGTATTTT.

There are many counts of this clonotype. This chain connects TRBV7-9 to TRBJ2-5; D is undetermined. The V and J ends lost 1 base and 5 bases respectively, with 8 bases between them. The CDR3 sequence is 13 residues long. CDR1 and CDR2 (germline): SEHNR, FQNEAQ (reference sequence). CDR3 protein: CASSLEGDETQYF. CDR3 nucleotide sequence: TGTGCCAGCAGCTTAGAAGGAGACGAGACCCAGTACTTC.

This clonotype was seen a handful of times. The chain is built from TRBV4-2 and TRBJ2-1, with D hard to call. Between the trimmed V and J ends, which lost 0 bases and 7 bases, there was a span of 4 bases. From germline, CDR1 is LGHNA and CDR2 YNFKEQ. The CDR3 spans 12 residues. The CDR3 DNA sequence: TGTGCCAGCAGCCAAGATGTGAATGAGCAGTTCTTC. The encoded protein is CASSQDVNEQFF.

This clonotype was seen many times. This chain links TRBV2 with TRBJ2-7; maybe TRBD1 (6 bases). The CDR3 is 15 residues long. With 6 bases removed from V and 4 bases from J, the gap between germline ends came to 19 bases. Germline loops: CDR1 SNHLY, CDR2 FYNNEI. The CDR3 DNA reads TGTGCCAGCAGGGCCGGGACAACCTCTCGATACGAGCAGTACGTC. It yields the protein CASRAGTTSRYEQYV.

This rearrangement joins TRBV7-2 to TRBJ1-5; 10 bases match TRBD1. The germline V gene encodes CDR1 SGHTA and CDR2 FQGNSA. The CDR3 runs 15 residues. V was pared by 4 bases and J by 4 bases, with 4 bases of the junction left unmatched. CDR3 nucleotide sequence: TGTGCCAGCAGCTCCGGGGACAGGGGAAATCAGCCCCAGCATTTT. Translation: CASSSGDRGNQPQHF.

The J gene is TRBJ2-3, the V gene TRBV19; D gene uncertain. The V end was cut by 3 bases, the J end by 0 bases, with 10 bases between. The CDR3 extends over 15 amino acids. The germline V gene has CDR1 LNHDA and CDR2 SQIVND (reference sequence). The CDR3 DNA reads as TGTGCCAGTAGTATGGGCAGCCTCAGCACAGATACGCAGTATTTT. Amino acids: CASSMGSLSTDTQYF.

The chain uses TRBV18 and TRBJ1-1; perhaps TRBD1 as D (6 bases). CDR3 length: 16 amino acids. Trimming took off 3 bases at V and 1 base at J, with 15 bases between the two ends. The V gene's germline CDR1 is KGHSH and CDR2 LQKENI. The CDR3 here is CASSPKLGGPNTEAFF. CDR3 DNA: TGTGCCAGCTCACCGAAGTTGGGGGGCCCGAACACTGAAGCTTTCTTT.

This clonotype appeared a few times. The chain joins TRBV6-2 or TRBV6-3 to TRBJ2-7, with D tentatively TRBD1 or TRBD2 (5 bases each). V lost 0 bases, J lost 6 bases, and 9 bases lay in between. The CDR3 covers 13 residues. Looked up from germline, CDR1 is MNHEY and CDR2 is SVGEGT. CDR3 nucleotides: TGTGCCAGCAGTTACTCGAAGAGGGGCGAGCAGTACGTC. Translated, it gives CASSYSKRGEQYV.

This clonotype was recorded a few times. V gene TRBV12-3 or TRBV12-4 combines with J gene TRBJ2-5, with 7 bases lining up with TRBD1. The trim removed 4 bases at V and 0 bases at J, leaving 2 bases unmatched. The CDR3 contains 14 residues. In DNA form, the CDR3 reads TGTGCCAGCAGTTCGACAGGGAACCAAGAGACCCAGTACTTC. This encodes CASSSTGNQETQYF.

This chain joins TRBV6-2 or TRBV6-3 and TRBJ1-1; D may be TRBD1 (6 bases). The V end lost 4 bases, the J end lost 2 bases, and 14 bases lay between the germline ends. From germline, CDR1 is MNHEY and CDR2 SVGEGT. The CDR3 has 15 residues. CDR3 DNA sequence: TGTGCCAGCAGTTGGACAGTCCCTACCAACACTGAAGCTTTCTTT. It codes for CASSWTVPTNTEAFF.

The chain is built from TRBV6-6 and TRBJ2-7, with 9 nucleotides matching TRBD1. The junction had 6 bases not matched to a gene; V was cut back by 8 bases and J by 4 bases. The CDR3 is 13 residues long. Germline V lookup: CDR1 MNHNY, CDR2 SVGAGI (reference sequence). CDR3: CASAKTGGYEQYF. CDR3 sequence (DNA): TGTGCCAGCGCAAAGACAGGGGGATACGAGCAGTACTTC.

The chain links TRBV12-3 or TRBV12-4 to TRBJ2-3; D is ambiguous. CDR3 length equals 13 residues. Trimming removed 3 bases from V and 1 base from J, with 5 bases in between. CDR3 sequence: CASSFFGTDTQYF. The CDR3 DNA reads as TGTGCCAGCAGTTTCTTCGGCACAGATACGCAGTATTTT.

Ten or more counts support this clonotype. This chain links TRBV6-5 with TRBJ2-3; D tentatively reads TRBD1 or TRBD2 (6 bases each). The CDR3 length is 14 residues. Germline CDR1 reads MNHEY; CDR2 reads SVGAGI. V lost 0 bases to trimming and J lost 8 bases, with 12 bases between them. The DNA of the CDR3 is TGTGCCAGCAGTTACTCAGGGGGGCCTGGTACGCAGTATTTT. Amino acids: CASSYSGGPGTQYF.